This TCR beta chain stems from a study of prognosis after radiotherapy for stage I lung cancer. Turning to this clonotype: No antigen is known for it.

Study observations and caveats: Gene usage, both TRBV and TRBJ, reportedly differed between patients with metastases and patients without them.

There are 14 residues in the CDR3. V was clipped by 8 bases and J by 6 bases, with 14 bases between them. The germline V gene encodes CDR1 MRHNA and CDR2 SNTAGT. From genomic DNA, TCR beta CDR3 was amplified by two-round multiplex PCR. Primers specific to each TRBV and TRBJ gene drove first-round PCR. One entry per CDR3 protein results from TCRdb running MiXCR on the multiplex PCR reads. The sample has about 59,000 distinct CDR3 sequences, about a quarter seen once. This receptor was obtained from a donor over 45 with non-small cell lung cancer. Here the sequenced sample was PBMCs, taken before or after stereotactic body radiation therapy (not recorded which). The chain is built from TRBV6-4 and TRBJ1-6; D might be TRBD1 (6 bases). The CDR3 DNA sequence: TGTGCCAGCCCAGGGGAAAACCCTAATTCACCCCTCCACTTT. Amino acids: CASPGENPNSPLHF.